Presented here are 32 T cell receptor beta chains from one specimen sequenced in a study of human T cells and chemical hapten exposure. TCRdb processed the RACE reads anew with MiXCR; each CDR3 protein has one entry. The sample carries about 69,000 distinct CDR3 sequences, under 13% recorded once. Time point described: patch test 2, 6 weeks after DPC sensitization. Treatment in this sample: therapeutic diphenylcyclopropenone sensitization with weekly scalp DPC. Sequencing was performed on whole blood, taken in connection with sensitization to the hapten diphenylcyclopropenone (DPC). The receptors were gathered from a woman between 50 and 59 years old with alopecia areata. Some clones in this sample may be carry-over from other donors' samples.

By frequency in the sample, this clonotype is large (0.1 to 1%). The genes are TRBV11-2 and TRBJ1-6; no firm D call. Germline lookup yields CDR1 SGHAT and CDR2 FQNNGV. This CDR3 region has 12 residues. Trimming shortened V by 0 bases and J by 10 bases, and 4 bases separated the two germline ends. The CDR3 reads CASSLEQSPLHF. The CDR3 DNA is TGTGCCAGCAGCTTAGAGCAGTCACCCCTCCACTTT.

This clonotype was detected only a few times. J is TRBJ2-3 and V is TRBV6-5; no reliable D call. Germline loops: CDR1 MNHEY, CDR2 SVGAGI. The CDR3 contains 13 residues. Trimming shortened V by 7 bases and J by 0 bases, and 8 bases separated the two germline ends. The CDR3 bases are TGTGCCAGCAACCCACCGAGCACAGATACGCAGTATTTT. This gives the protein CASNPPSTDTQYF.

This clonotype was seen ten or more times. CDR3 sequence: CSVEDPPGETQYF. The CDR3 bases are TGCAGCGTTGAAGATCCCCCCGGCGAGACCCAGTACTTC. The chain has TRBV29-1 and TRBJ2-5; unclear D gene. Germline CDR1 SQVTM, CDR2 ANQGSEA. The CDR3 has 13 amino acids. Trimming left V 0 bases short and J 5 bases short, with 10 bases between.

This clonotype was detected ten times or more. The rearrangement uses TRBV28 and TRBJ2-1; D remains unclear. Per the germline V gene, CDR1 is MDHEN and CDR2 is SYDVKM. V lost 6 bases, J lost 8 bases, and 11 bases lay in between. The CDR3 loop spans 12 amino acids. The CDR3 sequence is CASSAWFDEQFF. CDR3 sequence (DNA): TGTGCCAGCAGCGCTTGGTTTGATGAGCAGTTCTTC.

This clonotype was recorded at least ten times. The rearrangement uses TRBV7-6 and TRBJ2-1; D unresolved. Trimming left V 0 bases short and J 0 bases short, with 9 bases between. From germline, CDR1 is SGHVS and CDR2 FNYEAQ. This CDR3 is built from 16 residues. The CDR3 here is CASSLAGDSSYNEQFF. As DNA, the CDR3 is TGTGCCAGCAGCTTAGCTGGGGATAGCTCCTACAATGAGCAGTTCTTC.

Comment on this clonotype: A read error may explain this, as a much larger clone is one base away. The chain carries TRBV20-1 and TRBJ1-5; 7 nucleotides agree with TRBD1. Germline V gives CDR1 DFQATT, CDR2 SNEGSKA (reference sequence). There are 12 residues in the CDR3. The CDR3 here is CSAQQGDQPRHF. CDR3 sequence (DNA): TGCAGTGCCCAGCAGGGGGATCAGCCCCGGCATTTT.

This clonotype was seen ten or more times. The chain joins TRBV24-1 to TRBJ2-1, with 9 bases lining up with TRBD2. Germline values: CDR1 KGHDR, CDR2 SFDVKD. V lost 4 bases to trimming and J lost 7 bases; unmatched junction nucleotides: 7. The CDR3 length is 15 residues. CDR3 sequence: CATSDPGLAQNEQFF. CDR3 DNA: TGTGCCACCAGTGACCCGGGACTAGCTCAGAATGAGCAGTTCTTC.

This clonotype was counted at least ten times. The chain combines TRBV19 with TRBJ2-7; the match to TRBD1 covers 8 bases. The CDR3 extends over 17 amino acids. With 7 bases clipped from V and 3 bases from J, the junction kept 17 bases outside the gene matches. Germline loops: CDR1 LNHDA, CDR2 SQIVND (reference sequence). The CDR3 sequence is CASTPRAGGITLYEQYF. Here the CDR3 DNA reads TGTGCCAGTACCCCTCGGGCAGGGGGCATCACCCTCTACGAGCAGTACTTC. Variable domain in full (rest from reference TRBV19 and TRBJ2-7): DGGITQSPKYLFRKEGQNVTLSCEQNLNHDAMYWYRQDPGQGLRLIYYSQIVNDFQKGDIAEGYSVSREKKESFPLTVTSAQKNPTAFYLCASTPRAGGITLYEQYFGPGTRLTVT.

This clonotype was counted at least ten times. This chain links TRBV6-2 or TRBV6-3 with TRBJ2-1; 9 bases agree with TRBD2. V was clipped by 6 bases and J by 4 bases; unmatched bases: 19. Germline CDR1 reads MNHEY; CDR2 reads SVGEGT. CDR3 length: 19 amino acids. Written as DNA, the CDR3 is TGTGCCAGCAGGTTACGTATCTTAGCGGGAGTAGGGTTGTACAATGAGCAGTTCTTC. Its translation: CASRLRILAGVGLYNEQFF.

This clonotype has a count of ten or more. The chain uses TRBV14 and TRBJ2-1; TRBD2 is a possible D gene (6 bases). Per germline, CDR1 SGHDN and CDR2 FVKESK. Trimming took 4 bases from V and 9 from J, leaving 13 bases between them. The CDR3 length is 13 residues. Written as DNA, the CDR3 is TGTGCCAGCAGCCGAGGGCCAGCGGGTGAGCAGTTCTTC. Its translation is CASSRGPAGEQFF.

J is TRBJ2-1 and V is TRBV7-2, with D possibly matching TRBD2 (6 bases). Looked up from germline, CDR1 is SGHTA and CDR2 is FQGNSA. The CDR3 extends over 15 amino acids. Trimming left V 5 bases short and J 7 bases short, with 18 bases between. The CDR3 is CASSPDVWEENEQFF. CDR3 coding DNA: TGTGCCAGCAGCCCGGATGTGTGGGAGGAAAATGAGCAGTTCTTC.

This clonotype was seen repeatedly, ten times or more. The chain carries TRBV29-1 and TRBJ1-1; D remains unclear. This CDR3 contains 10 residues. Germline assignment: CDR1 SQVTM and CDR2 ANQGSEA. CDR3 nucleotides: TGCAGTTACGTGGGCACTGAAGCTTTCTTT. It encodes CSYVGTEAFF.

This clonotype occurred many times. This chain uses TRBV20-1 with TRBJ2-7; 7 nucleotides line up with TRBD1. The CDR3 totals 10 residues. CDR1 and CDR2 (germline): DFQATT, SNEGSKA (reference sequence). The V and J ends lost 5 bases and 8 bases, in that order; junction bases with no gene match: 3. The CDR3 loop reads CSADREKQYF. CDR3 bases: TGCAGTGCTGACAGGGAAAAGCAGTACTTC.

This chain uses TRBV11-2 with TRBJ2-7; D perhaps matches TRBD1 (5 bases). Germline assignment: CDR1 SGHAT and CDR2 FQNNGV. The CDR3 extends over 14 amino acids. Trimming removed 2 bases from V and 5 bases from J, with 13 bases in between. DNA for the CDR3: TGTGCCAGCAGCTTAAGAACAGGCATCAACGAGCAGTACTTC. Translation gives CASSLRTGINEQYF. The complete variable domain, with remaining parts taken from reference TRBV11-2 and TRBJ2-7, reads EAGVAQSPRYKIIEKRQSVAFWCNPISGHATLYWYQQILGQGPKLLIQFQNNGVVDDSQLPKDRFSAERLKGVDSTLKIQPAKLEDSAVYLCASSLRTGINEQYFGPGTRLTVT.

This clonotype was observed a handful of times. This chain links TRBV5-1 with TRBJ2-1; 13 bases fit TRBD2. This CDR3 spans 16 amino acids. The V segment lost 3 bases and the J segment 7 bases; nucleotides outside the gene matches: 7. CDR1 and CDR2 from the germline V gene are SGHRS and YFSETQ. This chain's CDR3 is CASSSRTSGSPNEQFF. The CDR3, as DNA: TGCGCCAGCAGCTCAAGGACTAGCGGGAGTCCTAATGAGCAGTTCTTC.

CDR3: CASSERHGQSYGYTF. Here the CDR3 DNA reads TGTGCCAGCAGTGAGAGACACGGACAGTCCTATGGCTACACCTTC. This sequence joins TRBV2 and TRBJ1-2, with a weak D call TRBD1 (6 bases). The CDR3 length is 15 residues. Per the germline V gene, CDR1 is SNHLY and CDR2 is FYNNEI. V lost 3 bases and J 4 bases, leaving 15 bases between the germline ends.

This clonotype was detected ten times or more. The chain employs TRBV7-2 and TRBJ2-1, with a weak D call TRBD2 (6 bases). Germline-derived CDR1 and CDR2 are SGHTA and FQGNSA. The CDR3 totals 17 residues. V was cut by 3 bases and J by 4 bases, with 19 bases left in between. This CDR3 is CASSLTLGGAGYNEQFF. CDR3 bases: TGTGCCAGCAGCTTGACCCTCGGCGGGGCGGGGTACAATGAGCAGTTCTTC.

This clonotype was counted at least ten times. The chain links TRBV2 to TRBJ1-1; D is unclear. CDR3 size: 14 residues. Trimming took off 6 bases at V and 0 bases at J, with 11 bases between the two ends. The germline V gene encodes CDR1 SNHLY and CDR2 FYNNEI. CDR3 residues: CASRGFYMNTEAFF. The CDR3 DNA follows: TGTGCCAGCAGGGGATTTTACATGAACACTGAAGCTTTCTTT.

The rearrangement joins TRBV19 to TRBJ1-5; D is undetermined. V was cut by 4 bases and J by 4 bases, with 8 bases left in between. The germline gives CDR1 LNHDA, CDR2 SQIVND (reference sequence). The CDR3 length is 13 residues. CDR3 protein: CASSNRANQPQHF. CDR3 coding DNA: TGTGCCAGTAGTAACAGAGCTAATCAGCCCCAGCATTTT.

This clonotype was counted between two and nine times. This sequence joins TRBV10-2 and TRBJ2-5; 14 bases map to TRBD2. CDR3 length equals 19 residues. The V and J ends lost 9 bases and 3 bases, in that order; junction bases with no gene match: 18. Germline CDR1 reads WSHSY; CDR2 reads SAAADI. The CDR3 sequence is CASTPAAGTSGRTEETQYF. CDR3 DNA: TGCGCCAGTACTCCCGCTGCCGGGACTAGCGGGAGAACGGAAGAGACCCAGTACTTC.

In its sample, this clonotype was seen a few times. This chain links TRBV7-9 with TRBJ2-2; D not resolved. Germline V CDR1 and CDR2: SEHNR, FQNEAQ (reference sequence). V was trimmed by 5 bases and J by 6 bases, leaving 10 bases between them. The CDR3 has 13 residues. Written as DNA, the CDR3 is TGTGCCAGCAGCCTCCTGTCGGCCGGGGAGCTGTTTTTT. Its protein is CASSLLSAGELFF.

This chain connects TRBV29-1 to TRBJ2-5; D remains unclear. V lost 7 bases to trimming and J lost 5 bases, with 11 bases between them. CDR1 SQVTM and CDR2 ANQGSEA come from the germline V gene. CDR3 size: 11 residues. The CDR3 spells CSAPWAETQYF. CDR3 nucleotides: TGCAGCGCCCCTTGGGCGGAGACCCAGTACTTC.

In this sample, this clonotype turned up many times. The V and J genes are TRBV19 and TRBJ1-1; TRBD1 might be the D (5 bases). Germline lookup yields CDR1 LNHDA and CDR2 SQIVND (reference sequence). The CDR3 is made up of 15 amino acids. Trimming stripped 3 bases from V and 1 base from J, with 12 bases between. In nucleotides, the CDR3 is TGTGCCAGTAGTATCCAGGGAAGCGGGAACACTGAAGCTTTCTTT. This translates into CASSIQGSGNTEAFF.

This clonotype was detected a few times. The chain recombines TRBV7-9 with TRBJ2-1; TRBD1 agrees at 9 bases. The length of the CDR3 is 16 residues. From germline, CDR1 is SEHNR and CDR2 FQNEAQ (reference sequence). With 4 bases clipped from V and 4 bases from J, the junction kept 8 bases outside the gene matches. For the CDR3, the DNA is TGTGCCAGCAGCTCAGATAGACAGGGGGGGTACAATGAGCAGTTCTTC. It is translated as CASSSDRQGGYNEQFF.

This clonotype was seen at least ten times. V usage is TRBV3-1 and J usage is TRBJ2-7, with 7 bases aligning to TRBD1. CDR1 and CDR2 from the germline V gene are LGHDT and YNNKEL (reference sequence). The junction had 14 bases not matched to a gene; V was cut back by 4 bases and J by 2 bases. The CDR3 extends over 17 amino acids. The CDR3 nucleotides are TGTGCCAGCAGCCTGAAGGGGGCAGGTGCATTCCCCTACGAGCAGTACTTC. Translated, it gives CASSLKGAGAFPYEQYF.

The J gene is TRBJ2-1, the V gene TRBV5-1; TRBD1 aligns across 7 bases. The CDR3 has 13 residues. Unmatched junction bases numbered 10, after V lost 3 bases and J lost 13 bases. Germline V lookup: CDR1 SGHRS, CDR2 YFSETQ. CDR3 loop: CASSSKTDRVQFF. The CDR3 DNA is TGCGCCAGCAGCTCAAAAACCGACAGGGTCCAGTTCTTC.

There are many counts of this clonotype. The V and J genes are TRBV29-1 and TRBJ2-7; no clear D gene. This CDR3 region has 14 residues. The V and J ends lost 3 bases and 2 bases respectively, with 14 bases between them. Germline loops: CDR1 SQVTM, CDR2 ANQGSEA. This chain's CDR3 is CSVDGSPPTYEQYF. The CDR3 bases are TGCAGCGTTGATGGTTCCCCCCCCACCTACGAGCAGTACTTC.

This clonotype was seen many times. The chain has TRBV6-1 and TRBJ2-1; 9 bases agree with TRBD1. CDR3 length: 15 residues. Germline V lookup: CDR1 MNHNS, CDR2 SASEGT. V dropped 8 bases and J dropped 2; count of bases not matched to a gene: 7. The CDR3 sequence is CASGPGQGPYNEQFF. Written as DNA, the CDR3 is TGTGCCAGCGGACCGGGACAGGGCCCCTACAATGAGCAGTTCTTC.

In this sample, this clonotype turned up many times. The J gene is TRBJ1-2, the V gene TRBV18; D uncertain. CDR3 length: 12 residues. The germline V and J ends were trimmed by 4 bases and 2 bases, with 5 bases remaining between them. CDR1 and CDR2 from the germline V gene are KGHSH and LQKENI. This chain's CDR3 is CASSLDNYGYTF. CDR3 in DNA: TGTGCCAGCTCACTAGACAACTATGGCTACACCTTC.

Concerning this clonotype: A single base separates this from a much larger clone, so it may be a read error. The chain recombines TRBV10-1 with TRBJ2-7; tentatively, D is TRBD2 (6 bases). This CDR3 is built from 12 residues. CDR1 is WNHNN and CDR2 is SYGVQD in the germline V gene (reference sequence). V was shortened by 5 bases and J by 6 bases, with 11 bases between the two germline ends. CDR3 bases: TGCGCCAGCAGTATAAACGGGGGCGAGCAGTACTTC. Protein sequence: CASSINGGEQYF.

This clonotype appeared many times. This chain links TRBV6-5 with TRBJ1-5; D call uncertain. Between the trimmed V and J ends, which lost 0 bases and 4 bases, there was a span of 10 bases. Germline loops: CDR1 MNHEY, CDR2 SVGAGI. The CDR3 runs to 15 residues. The CDR3 loop is CASSYSGLANQPQHF. CDR3 coding DNA: TGTGCCAGCAGTTACTCCGGCCTGGCAAATCAGCCCCAGCATTTT.

The chain uses TRBV11-2 and TRBJ2-1; 10 bases are shared with TRBD2. From germline, CDR1 is SGHAT and CDR2 FQNNGV. The junction had 4 bases not matched to a gene; V was cut back by 2 bases and J by 0 bases. This CDR3 has 17 amino acids. The CDR3 protein is CASSLPAGGSSYNEQFF. The CDR3 region has the DNA TGTGCCAGCAGCTTACCAGCGGGGGGGAGCTCCTACAATGAGCAGTTCTTC.